Listed below are T cell receptor beta chains from one sample, sequenced in a study of shared clonotypes between healthy human individuals. Data came from immunoSEQ multiplex PCR; TCRdb stores just in-frame clones and leaves some out. The sample yields 650,000 to 750,000 clones, about two thirds seen once. The source material was memory CD4+ T cells sorted from blood. These receptors all stem from a woman in her 30s in good health. Each CDR3 is given with its conserved first and last residue. D genes are given only for firm matches. Clone size is given for some rows only: seen once, a few or many times, or a class if the clone is expanded.

clone size: many; D gene: .; V gene: TRBV6-1; J gene: TRBJ2-7; CDR3 DNA: TGTGCCAGCAGCCTGATCCTAAGCTACGAGCAGTACTTC; CDR3 protein: CASSLILSYEQYF
clone size: many; D gene: .; V gene: TRBV18; J gene: TRBJ2-5; CDR3 DNA: TGTGCCAGCTCACCCTCTCTGGGAGAGACCCAGTACTTC; CDR3 protein: CASSPSLGETQYF
clone size: .; D gene: TRBD1; V gene: TRBV2; J gene: TRBJ1-4; CDR3 DNA: TGTGCCAGCAGGTTACAGGGGGTGAATGAAAAACTGTTTTTT; CDR3 protein: CASRLQGVNEKLFF
clone size: .; D gene: .; V gene: TRBV4-1; J gene: TRBJ1-5; CDR3 DNA: TGCGCCAGCAGCCAAGATCCAGGAAATCAGCCCCAGCATTTT; CDR3 protein: CASSQDPGNQPQHF
clone size: .; D gene: .; V gene: TRBV7-9; J gene: TRBJ1-5; CDR3 DNA: TGTGCCAGCAGCTTAGGCGGGGGGGATCAGCCCCAGCATTTT; CDR3 protein: CASSLGGGDQPQHF
clone size: once; D gene: .; V gene: TRBV19; J gene: TRBJ1-3; CDR3 DNA: TGTGCCAGTAGTAGCGGGGGACGGAGCTCTGGAAACACCATATATTTT; CDR3 protein: CASSSGGRSSGNTIYF
clone size: .; D gene: TRBD1; V gene: TRBV7-9; J gene: TRBJ2-3; CDR3 DNA: TGTGCCAGCAGCCCCAGGGGGCCTGACACAGATACGCAGTATTTT; CDR3 protein: CASSPRGPDTDTQYF
clone size: .; D gene: .; V gene: TRBV27; J gene: TRBJ2-6; CDR3 DNA: TGTGCCAGCAGTAGAGATTACTCTGGGGCCAACGTCCTGACTTTC; CDR3 protein: CASSRDYSGANVLTF
clone size: .; D gene: .; V gene: TRBV14; J gene: TRBJ1-1; CDR3 DNA: TGTGCCAGCAGCCAAGAGGTGAGGATCACTGAAGCTTTCTTT; CDR3 protein: CASSQEVRITEAFF
clone size: .; D gene: TRBD2; V gene: TRBV7-3; J gene: TRBJ2-3; CDR3 DNA: TGTGCCAGCAGCGAGATAGGGCTAGCGGGCACAGATACGCAGTATTTT; CDR3 protein: CASSEIGLAGTDTQYF
clone size: .; D gene: .; V gene: TRBV29-1; J gene: TRBJ1-3; CDR3 DNA: TGCAGCGTTGAGGGCAGTTTGCGAAACACCATATATTTT; CDR3 protein: CSVEGSLRNTIYF
clone size: few; D gene: TRBD1; V gene: TRBV6-1; J gene: TRBJ2-1; CDR3 DNA: TGTGCCAGCGCAGGACAGGCTAGAAATGAGCAGTTCTTC; CDR3 protein: CASAGQARNEQFF
clone size: few; D gene: TRBD1; V gene: TRBV5-1; J gene: TRBJ1-1; CDR3 DNA: TGCGCCAGCAGCATCGCACAGGGGGACACTGAAGCTTTCTTT; CDR3 protein: CASSIAQGDTEAFF
clone size: few; D gene: .; V gene: TRBV7-9; J gene: TRBJ2-2; CDR3 DNA: TGTGCCAGCAGCTTATACGCGAACACCGGGGAGCTGTTTTTT; CDR3 protein: CASSLYANTGELFF
clone size: .; D gene: .; V gene: TRBV7-9; J gene: TRBJ2-1; CDR3 DNA: TGTGCCAGCAGCCGGGGACCAACGAGCAATGAGCAGTTCTTC; CDR3 protein: CASSRGPTSNEQFF
clone size: .; D gene: .; V gene: TRBV6-6; J gene: TRBJ1-1; CDR3 DNA: TGTGCCAGCAAAACCCAGCCAGACCGGGCAGAAGCTTTCTTT; CDR3 protein: CASKTQPDRAEAFF
clone size: .; D gene: TRBD2; V gene: TRBV5-1; J gene: TRBJ2-1; CDR3 DNA: TGCGCCAGCAGCCCCAGGACTAGCGGGAGGACCAATGAGCAGTTCTTC; CDR3 protein: CASSPRTSGRTNEQFF
clone size: once; D gene: TRBD2; V gene: TRBV19; J gene: TRBJ2-3; CDR3 DNA: TGTGCCAGTAGTATTAAGCGGGACTCTAGCACAGATACGCAGTATTTT; CDR3 protein: CASSIKRDSSTDTQYF
clone size: few; D gene: TRBD2; V gene: TRBV28; J gene: TRBJ2-1; CDR3 DNA: TGTGCCAGCAGATTTAGCGGGAGCTCCGTTGAGCAGTTCTTC; CDR3 protein: CASRFSGSSVEQFF
clone size: .; D gene: .; V gene: TRBV6-5; J gene: TRBJ2-2; CDR3 DNA: TGTGCCAGCAGAGGACAGACGAACACCGGGGAGCTGTTTTTT; CDR3 protein: CASRGQTNTGELFF
clone size: few; D gene: .; V gene: TRBV28; J gene: TRBJ2-5; CDR3 DNA: TGTGCCAGCAGTTCCGGACAGCAAGAGACCCAGTACTTC; CDR3 protein: CASSSGQQETQYF
clone size: .; D gene: TRBD2; V gene: TRBV15; J gene: TRBJ2-7; CDR3 DNA: TGTGCCACCAGCAGAGATGTCGGGACTATAGACGAGCAGTACTTC; CDR3 protein: CATSRDVGTIDEQYF
clone size: .; D gene: TRBD1; V gene: TRBV5-1; J gene: TRBJ1-5; CDR3 DNA: TGCGCCAGCAGCATCGGGACAGGGGGACAGCCCCAGCATTTT; CDR3 protein: CASSIGTGGQPQHF
clone size: .; D gene: .; V gene: TRBV6-5; J gene: TRBJ2-1; CDR3 DNA: TGTGCCAGCAGCCTCGTGGCTAGCTCCTACAATGAGCAGTTCTTC; CDR3 protein: CASSLVASSYNEQFF
clone size: .; D gene: .; V gene: TRBV29-1; J gene: TRBJ2-7; CDR3 DNA: TGCAGCGTTGTAATGGGGTACGAGCAGTACTTC; CDR3 protein: CSVVMGYEQYF
clone size: few; D gene: TRBD2; V gene: TRBV27; J gene: TRBJ2-7; CDR3 DNA: TGTGCCAGCAGTTTAGGTAGCGGGAGGAACGAGCAGTACTTC; CDR3 protein: CASSLGSGRNEQYF
clone size: .; D gene: TRBD1; V gene: TRBV4-1; J gene: TRBJ2-3; CDR3 DNA: TGCGCCAGCAGCCGACCGCAACCACCGACAGGGGTAGCAGATACGCAGTATTTT; CDR3 protein: CASSRPQPPTGVADTQYF
clone size: .; D gene: .; V gene: TRBV30; J gene: TRBJ1-2; CDR3 DNA: TGTGCCTGGAGTGGGACGGTGGAGAGCTGGGGCTACACCTTC; CDR3 protein: CAWSGTVESWGYTF
clone size: once; D gene: TRBD2; V gene: TRBV7-3; J gene: TRBJ2-5; CDR3 DNA: TGTGCCAGCAGCTTAGCATCCAGCGGGGTCGAGACCCAGTACTTC; CDR3 protein: CASSLASSGVETQYF
clone size: .; D gene: TRBD2; V gene: TRBV19; J gene: TRBJ2-1; CDR3 DNA: TGTGCCAGTAGAAGGGGAGGGGTCAATGAGCAGTTCTTC; CDR3 protein: CASRRGGVNEQFF
clone size: .; D gene: .; V gene: TRBV6-5; J gene: TRBJ1-4; CDR3 DNA: TGTGCCAGTTCCCGATTCGCTCCAACTAATGAAAAACTGTTTTTT; CDR3 protein: CASSRFAPTNEKLFF
clone size: many; D gene: .; V gene: TRBV6-1; J gene: TRBJ1-2; CDR3 DNA: TGTGCCAGCAGTGTTTCTGGACAGACCTATGGCTACACCTTC; CDR3 protein: CASSVSGQTYGYTF
clone size: .; D gene: .; V gene: TRBV19; J gene: TRBJ2-2; CDR3 DNA: TGTTCGCATAGGAACACCGGGGAGCTGTTTTTT; CDR3 protein: CSHRNTGELFF
clone size: .; D gene: .; V gene: TRBV28; J gene: TRBJ2-7; CDR3 DNA: TGTGCCAGCAGTTTCTCTGTCTACGAGCAGTACTTC; CDR3 protein: CASSFSVYEQYF
clone size: .; D gene: TRBD1; V gene: TRBV11-2; J gene: TRBJ2-2; CDR3 DNA: TGTGCCAGCAGCCGTACCGGGACAGGGAACACCGGGGAGCTGTTTTTT; CDR3 protein: CASSRTGTGNTGELFF
clone size: .; D gene: TRBD2; V gene: TRBV6-1; J gene: TRBJ2-3; CDR3 DNA: TGTGCCAGCAGTGGACTAGCGGCGGCAGATACGCAGTATTTT; CDR3 protein: CASSGLAAADTQYF
clone size: once; D gene: TRBD1; V gene: TRBV4-1; J gene: TRBJ2-2; CDR3 DNA: TGCGCCAGCAGCCAAGCTGGGACAGGGGGTCCCGGGGAGCTGTTTTTT; CDR3 protein: CASSQAGTGGPGELFF
clone size: .; D gene: .; V gene: TRBV5-4; J gene: TRBJ2-7; CDR3 DNA: TGTGCCAGCAGCTCTAGAACAGGGACCTACGAGCAGTACTTC; CDR3 protein: CASSSRTGTYEQYF
clone size: once; D gene: .; V gene: TRBV18; J gene: TRBJ2-5; CDR3 DNA: TGTGCCAGCTCACCAAATTCGGCAGGGGAGGTTGAGACCCAGTACTTC; CDR3 protein: CASSPNSAGEVETQYF
clone size: .; D gene: .; V gene: TRBV5-1; J gene: TRBJ1-2; CDR3 DNA: TGCGCCAGCAGCTTGGCCCCTCCTAGTGGCTACACCTTC; CDR3 protein: CASSLAPPSGYTF
clone size: few; D gene: TRBD2; V gene: TRBV7-8; J gene: TRBJ2-3; CDR3 DNA: TGTGCCAGCAGCAGCATAGCGGGAGTCACAGATACGCAGTATTTT; CDR3 protein: CASSSIAGVTDTQYF
clone size: .; D gene: TRBD1; V gene: TRBV28; J gene: TRBJ2-1; CDR3 DNA: TGTGCCAGCAGCTCACCCAGGGGGCGAGGTATCTTC; CDR3 protein: CASSSPRGRGIF
clone size: .; D gene: .; V gene: TRBV7-9; J gene: TRBJ1-4; CDR3 DNA: TGTGCCAGCAGCCCCGCTCGACTGGAAAAACTGTTTTTT; CDR3 protein: CASSPARLEKLFF
clone size: .; D gene: .; V gene: TRBV5-4; J gene: TRBJ1-2; CDR3 DNA: TGTGCCAGCAGCAACCAGGGACCGCTCTATGGCTACACCTTC; CDR3 protein: CASSNQGPLYGYTF
clone size: .; D gene: .; V gene: TRBV5-4; J gene: TRBJ1-2; CDR3 DNA: TGTGCCAGCAGCTTGGACCAGGCAGCTAACTATGGCTACACCTTC; CDR3 protein: CASSLDQAANYGYTF
clone size: .; D gene: .; V gene: TRBV19; J gene: TRBJ1-6; CDR3 DNA: TGTGCCAGTACCGCGACAGTTCGTTCACCCCTCCACTTT; CDR3 protein: CASTATVRSPLHF
clone size: few; D gene: TRBD1; V gene: TRBV7-9; J gene: TRBJ1-2; CDR3 DNA: TGTGCCAGCAGCTTCCCACAGGGGTCGGATGGCTACACCTTC; CDR3 protein: CASSFPQGSDGYTF
clone size: .; D gene: TRBD1; V gene: TRBV19; J gene: TRBJ1-3; CDR3 DNA: TGTGCCACTAACCGGGACAGTCGCTCTGGAAACACCATATATTTT; CDR3 protein: CATNRDSRSGNTIYF
clone size: .; D gene: .; V gene: TRBV2; J gene: TRBJ2-1; CDR3 DNA: TGTGCCAGTGGGAAACTAGTTCGCGATGAGCAGTTCTTC; CDR3 protein: CASGKLVRDEQFF
clone size: .; D gene: .; V gene: TRBV19; J gene: TRBJ2-5; CDR3 DNA: TGTGCCAGTAGGCCGACAGCCCAAGAGACCCAGTACTTC; CDR3 protein: CASRPTAQETQYF
clone size: few; D gene: TRBD2; V gene: TRBV28; J gene: TRBJ2-3; CDR3 DNA: TGTGCCAGCAGTTTTTTATGGCGAGAGCGGGGGACAGATACGCAGTATTTT; CDR3 protein: CASSFLWRERGTDTQYF
clone size: .; D gene: .; V gene: TRBV7-2; J gene: TRBJ1-2; CDR3 DNA: TGTGCCAGCAGCTTAATAGGAATAGTTGGCTACACCTTC; CDR3 protein: CASSLIGIVGYTF
clone size: .; D gene: .; V gene: TRBV5-1; J gene: TRBJ2-5; CDR3 DNA: TGCGCCAGCAGCTTAAGAGGACAGAAAGAGACCCAGTACTTC; CDR3 protein: CASSLRGQKETQYF
clone size: .; D gene: TRBD1; V gene: TRBV10-3; J gene: TRBJ1-3; CDR3 DNA: TGTGCCGCTAAAGGACAGGGGGGAAACACCATATATTTT; CDR3 protein: CAAKGQGGNTIYF
clone size: once; D gene: .; V gene: TRBV27; J gene: TRBJ1-4; CDR3 DNA: TGTGCCAGCAGTTATGCAGTCGCAGGGGTATTGGAAAAACTGTTTTTT; CDR3 protein: CASSYAVAGVLEKLFF